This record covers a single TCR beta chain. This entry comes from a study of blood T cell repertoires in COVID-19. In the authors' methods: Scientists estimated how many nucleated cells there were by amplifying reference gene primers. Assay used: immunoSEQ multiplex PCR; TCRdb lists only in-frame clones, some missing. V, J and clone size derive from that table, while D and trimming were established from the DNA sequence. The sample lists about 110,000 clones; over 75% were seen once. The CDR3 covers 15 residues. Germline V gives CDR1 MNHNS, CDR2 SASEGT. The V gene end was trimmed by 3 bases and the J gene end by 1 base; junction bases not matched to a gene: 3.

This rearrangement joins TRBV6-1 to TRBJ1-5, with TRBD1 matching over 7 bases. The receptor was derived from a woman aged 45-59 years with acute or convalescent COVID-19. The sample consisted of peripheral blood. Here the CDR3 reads CASSDLQGSNQPQHF. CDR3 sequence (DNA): TGTGCCAGCAGTGACCTACAGGGGAGCAATCAGCCCCAGCATTTT.